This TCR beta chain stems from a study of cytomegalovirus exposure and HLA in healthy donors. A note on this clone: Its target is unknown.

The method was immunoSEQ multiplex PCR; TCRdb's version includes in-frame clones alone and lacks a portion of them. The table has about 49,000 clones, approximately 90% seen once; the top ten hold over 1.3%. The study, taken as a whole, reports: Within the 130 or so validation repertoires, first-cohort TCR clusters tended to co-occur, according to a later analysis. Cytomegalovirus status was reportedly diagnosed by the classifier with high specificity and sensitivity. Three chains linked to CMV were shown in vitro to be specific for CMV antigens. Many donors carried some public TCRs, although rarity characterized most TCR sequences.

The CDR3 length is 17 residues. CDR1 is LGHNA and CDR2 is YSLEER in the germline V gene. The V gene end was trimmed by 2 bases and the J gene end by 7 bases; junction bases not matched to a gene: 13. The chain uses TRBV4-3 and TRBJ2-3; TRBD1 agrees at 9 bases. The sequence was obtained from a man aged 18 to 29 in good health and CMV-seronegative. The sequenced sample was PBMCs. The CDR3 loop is CASSQLHYRGRSNTQYF. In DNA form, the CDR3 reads TGCGCCAGCAGCCAACTACATTACAGGGGGCGTTCCAATACGCAGTATTTT.